This T cell receptor (beta chain) was observed in a study of beta chain features in type 1 diabetes. The CDR3 contains 15 residues. CDR1 is LNHDA, CDR2 SQIVND, per germline (reference sequence). The V and J ends lost 2 bases and 4 bases respectively, with 11 bases between them. Expressed TCRB transcripts were sequenced because the isolated RNA had all been reverse transcribed beforehand. Method: immunoSEQ multiplex PCR; TCRdb's copy keeps in-frame clones and lacks some. The profile shows 240,000 or so clones, 14% of them singletons. Findings and caveats of the study: Patients and controls would be equally affected if PCR favored shorter templates. There was a moderate but significant shortening of TCRB CDR3s in all four CD4+ subsets of Type 1 diabetes patients. It was among patients, rather than healthy donors, that naive, central memory and Treg TCRB repertoires appeared more similar. Any role of HLA type in TCRB rearrangement remained unresolved here.

As concerns this clone: Its target is unknown.

The sequenced sample consisted of naive CD4+ T cells from blood. This clonotype was sampled from a man younger than 40 with type 1 diabetes. This rearrangement joins TRBV19 to TRBJ1-4, with D unresolved. In nucleotides, the CDR3 is TGTGCCAGTAGTATAAACCAGGCGAGTAATGAAAAACTGTTTTTT. It encodes CASSINQASNEKLFF.